This paragraph reports one TCR beta chain. The CDR3 consists of 15 residues. Germline CDR1 is SGHRS and CDR2 is YFSETQ. V lost 6 bases and J lost 0; bases outside the gene matches: 9. This record belongs to a study of CD8 T cells in Susac syndrome. Reverse transcription of roughly 0.5 to 1 ug RNA was carried out with random hexamers. TCRdb recomputed calls from the immunoSEQ multiplex PCR reads with MiXCR, one row per CDR3 protein. The top ten hold approximately 0.12% of the sample, which has 150,000 or so distinct CDR3 sequences, more than 95% seen once. Sequencing used CD4+ T cells from PBMCs. The chain carries TRBV5-1 and TRBJ2-7; 7 bases match TRBD1. This TCR was sampled from a human donor with Susac syndrome. The CDR3 reads CASTTGAPSSYEQYF. CDR3 DNA: TGCGCCAGCACCACAGGGGCTCCAAGCTCCTACGAGCAGTACTTC.